These 16 T cell receptor beta chains share one sample of origin, sequenced in a study of blood T cell repertoires in COVID-19. Repertoires were generated with immunoSEQ multiplex PCR, while TCRdb's copy carries only in-frame clones and drops some. Of 250,000 to 300,000 clones listed, about 90% are singletons. The sequenced material came from peripheral blood. The receptors come from a woman in her forties or fifties who had recovered from COVID-19.

This chain connects TRBV28 to TRBJ2-7; 9 bases fit TRBD1. The V and J ends lost 4 bases and 5 bases, in that order; junction bases with no gene match: 9. CDR1 MDHEN and CDR2 SYDVKM come from the germline V gene. This CDR3 has 15 amino acids. The CDR3 DNA reads TGTGCCAGCAGTTCCTCGGGACAGGGATCTGACGAGCAGTACTTC. Its protein is CASSSSGQGSDEQYF.

The V gene is TRBV4-2, the J gene TRBJ2-5, with a tentative D call TRBD2 (5 bases). The CDR3 is 15 residues long. In germline, CDR1 is LGHNA, CDR2 YNFKEQ. V dropped 2 bases and J dropped 5 bases, with 15 bases sitting between them. The CDR3 sequence is CASSQSLLERETQYF. CDR3 bases: TGTGCCAGCAGCCAATCCCTATTGGAGCGGGAGACCCAGTACTTC.

V usage is TRBV9 and J usage is TRBJ2-1; D possibly corresponds to TRBD2 (6 bases). The germline V and J ends were trimmed by 1 base and 4 bases, with 9 bases remaining between them. This CDR3 region has 14 residues. Germline loops: CDR1 SGDLS, CDR2 YYNGEE. In DNA, the CDR3 is TGTGCCAGCAGCGTATCGGGGACTTACAATGAGCAGTTCTTC. Residues: CASSVSGTYNEQFF.

In DNA, the CDR3 is TGTGCCAGTAGCCCCATGGGGAGGTTCTCTGGAAACACCATATATTTT. Translated, it gives CASSPMGRFSGNTIYF. The chain has TRBV19 and TRBJ1-3; D gene unclear. There are 16 residues in the CDR3. From germline, CDR1 is LNHDA and CDR2 SQIVND (reference sequence). V dropped 6 bases and J dropped 0 bases, with 15 bases sitting between them.

The J gene is TRBJ2-7, the V gene TRBV15; D is possibly TRBD2 (6 bases). The length of the CDR3 is 18 residues. Germline loops: CDR1 LNHNV, CDR2 YYDKDF (reference sequence). The V gene lost 0 bases and the J gene lost 5 bases, with 23 bases spanning the gap. CDR3 region: CATSRDGVSVGGTDEQYF. The CDR3 coding sequence is TGTGCCACCAGCAGAGATGGTGTCTCCGTTGGAGGGACCGACGAGCAGTACTTC.

CDR3 region: CASSLRAGRSYEQYF. CDR3 coding DNA: TGTGCCAGCAGCCTCCGAGCGGGGAGATCCTACGAGCAGTACTTC. The chain recombines TRBV2 with TRBJ2-7; TRBD2 matches 7 bases. Germline V gives CDR1 SNHLY, CDR2 FYNNEI. This CDR3 contains 15 residues. V shed 6 bases and J 1 base; nucleotides not matched to a gene: 9. The entire variable domain, with the rest obtained from reference TRBV2 and TRBJ2-7, is as follows: EPEVTQTPSHQVTQMGQEVILRCVPISNHLYFYWYRQILGQKVEFLVSFYNNEISEKSEIFDDQFSVERPDGSNFTLKIRSTKLEDSAMYFCASSLRAGRSYEQYFGPGTRLTVT.

The genes are TRBV30 and TRBJ1-6; TRBD1 matches 10 bases. This CDR3 spans 14 amino acids. From germline, CDR1 is GTSNPN and CDR2 SVGIG (reference sequence). Trimming took 4 bases from V and 7 from J; bases not matched to a gene: 4. The chain's CDR3 is CAWTMDRGNSPLHF. CDR3 nucleotides: TGTGCCTGGACCATGGACAGGGGGAATTCACCCCTCCACTTT.

J is TRBJ2-3 and V is TRBV7-2; D might be TRBD1 (5 bases). Germline V lookup: CDR1 SGHTA, CDR2 FQGNSA. The V end was cut by 5 bases, the J end by 2 bases, with 14 bases between. CDR3 size: 15 residues. CDR3 region: CASSPDGRVTDTQYF. CDR3 in DNA: TGTGCCAGCAGCCCCGACGGCAGGGTCACAGATACGCAGTATTTT.

The chain has TRBV29-1 and TRBJ2-5, with 12 positions matching TRBD2. Trimming cost V 4 bases and J 3 bases; bases outside gene matches: 0. The germline V gene has CDR1 SQVTM and CDR2 ANQGSEA. CDR3 size: 13 residues. The CDR3 here is CSVGTSGKETQYF. CDR3 bases: TGCAGCGTTGGGACTAGCGGGAAAGAGACCCAGTACTTC.

CDR3 sequence reads: CASSLGLLWEQFF. Written as DNA, the CDR3 is TGTGCCAGCAGTCTGGGACTACTCTGGGAGCAGTTCTTC. This chain joins TRBV27 and TRBJ2-1; 7 bases map to TRBD2. This CDR3 comprises 13 residues. Germline V gene lookup returns CDR1 MNHEY and CDR2 SMNVEV (reference sequence). V lost 5 bases, J lost 10 bases, and 8 bases stayed unmatched.

The chain uses TRBV6-5 and TRBJ1-2; D might be TRBD1 (6 bases). The CDR3 runs 14 residues. Germline CDR1 is MNHEY and CDR2 is SVGAGI. V was shortened by 6 bases and J by 2 bases, with 13 bases between the two germline ends. CDR3 DNA: TGTGCCAGCAGCCTGGGGGGGCGCAACTATGGCTACACCTTC. It encodes CASSLGGRNYGYTF.

This clone was observed once. CDR3 nucleotide sequence: TGTGCCAGCTCACCACCGGCAAGGGGATTCTATGGCTACACCTTC. Protein: CASSPPARGFYGYTF. The V and J genes are TRBV18 and TRBJ1-2; possible D gene TRBD1, 5 bases. CDR1 KGHSH and CDR2 LQKENI come from the germline V gene. This CDR3 spans 15 amino acids. Trimming left V 0 bases short and J 4 bases short, with 12 bases between.

The V call is TRBV9, the J call TRBJ1-3; TRBD1 matches at 7 bases. Per germline, CDR1 SGDLS and CDR2 YYNGEE. Trimming took 0 bases from V and 3 from J; bases not matched to a gene: 3. The CDR3 has 15 residues. For the CDR3, the DNA is TGTGCCAGCAGCGTAGGGACAGGTTATGGAAACACCATATATTTT. Its translation is CASSVGTGYGNTIYF.

This clone was detected only once. The V call is TRBV3-1 (or the pseudogene TRBV3-2), the J call TRBJ2-4, with 11 positions matching TRBD2. Germline V gene sequence: CDR1 LGHDT, CDR2 YNNKEL (reference sequence). V lost 0 bases and J lost 8; bases outside the gene matches: 3. The CDR3 totals 15 residues. The CDR3 reads CASSQDPGLADIQYF. The DNA for the CDR3 is TGTGCCAGCAGCCAAGACCCGGGACTAGCGGACATTCAGTACTTC.

The J gene is TRBJ1-3, the V gene TRBV7-2; 7 bases are a match to TRBD1. This CDR3 contains 13 residues. CDR1 SGHTA and CDR2 FQGNSA come from the germline V gene. Trimming took 4 bases from V and 8 from J; bases not matched to a gene: 5. The chain's CDR3 is CASSSTGYDTIYF. The CDR3 region has the DNA TGTGCCAGCAGCTCGACAGGGTATGACACCATATATTTT.

On this clone: A junction end diverges from the germline sequence, so it may reflect a read error. The chain uses TRBV27 and TRBJ2-5, with unresolved D. Germline V gene lookup returns CDR1 MNHEY and CDR2 SMNVEV (reference sequence). The CDR3 extends over 15 amino acids. CDR3 nucleotides: TGTGCCAGCAGTTTACAAACCCCCGCTCGAGAGGCCCAGTACTTC. Residues: CASSLQTPAREAQYF.